Listed below are T cell receptor beta chains from one sample, sequenced in a study of T cell repertoires in cytomegalovirus infection. For these TCRs, the target antigens are not known. TCRdb passed the reads through MiXCR, listing each CDR3 protein once. The sample records approximately 120,000 distinct CDR3 sequences, 30% to 40% being singletons. The specimen was CD8+ T cells from cultured PBMCs, collected from culture after CMV antigen stimulation. These receptors came from a human donor in good health (CMV status not recorded). Some clones in this sample may be carry-over from other donors' samples. The CDR3 runs from the conserved cysteine through the conserved F or W. The D gene is left open where the match is weak. Rows may omit the clone size; those that give it use once, few, many or a size class.

D gene	V gene	clone size	J gene	CDR3 protein	CDR3 DNA
-	TRBV7-9	-	TRBJ2-7	CASSSKYEQYF	TGTGCCAGCAGCTCAAAATACGAGCAGTACTTC
-	TRBV2	-	TRBJ1-5	CASSPLEGGTQHF	TGTGCCAGCAGCCCCCTGGAGGGAGGGACCCAGCATTTT
-	TRBV7-4	-	TRBJ2-5	CASSLPQGSETQYF	TGTGCCAGCAGCTTACCCCAGGGGAGCGAGACCCAGTACTTC
TRBD1	TRBV4-2	-	TRBJ1-1	CASSQEQGAGGAEAFF	TGTGCCAGCAGCCAAGAGCAGGGGGCAGGCGGGGCTGAAGCTTTCTTT
TRBD1	TRBV20-1	-	TRBJ1-5	CSARDADRDSQPQHF	TGCAGTGCTAGAGACGCGGACAGGGACTCTCAGCCCCAGCATTTT
TRBD2	TRBV11-2	-	TRBJ2-5	CASSLGEAGSQETQYF	TGTGCCAGCAGCTTAGGGGAAGCGGGGTCCCAAGAGACCCAGTACTTC
TRBD1	TRBV7-6	-	TRBJ1-4	CASSQDRGAREKLFF	TGTGCCAGCAGCCAGGACAGGGGCGCCCGCGAAAAACTGTTTTTT
TRBD2	TRBV27	few	TRBJ2-2	CASSATSDLTGELFF	TGTGCCAGCAGTGCTACTAGCGACCTCACCGGGGAGCTGTTTTTT
-	TRBV27	-	TRBJ2-1	CASSSRYNEQFF	TGTGCCAGCAGTTCCAGGTACAATGAGCAGTTCTTC
TRBD1	TRBV11-1	few	TRBJ2-1	CASSFRTGSLANEQFF	TGTGCCAGCAGCTTCCGGACAGGGAGTCTTGCCAATGAGCAGTTCTTC
TRBD1	TRBV4-3	-	TRBJ2-3	CASSHDRVGDTQYF	TGCGCCAGCAGCCACGACAGGGTTGGGGATACGCAGTATTTT
-	TRBV7-4	-	TRBJ2-1	CASSVPPITRDNEQFF	TGTGCCAGCAGCGTGCCACCTATAACCCGTGACAATGAGCAGTTCTTC
-	TRBV6-6	-	TRBJ2-3	CASSYSTQGLGDTQYF	TGTGCCAGCAGTTACTCGACACAGGGTTTGGGTGATACGCAGTATTTT
TRBD1	TRBV4-3	once	TRBJ2-3	CASSPSTGTFQDTQYF	TGCGCCAGCAGCCCATCGACAGGGACATTTCAAGATACGCAGTATTTT
-	TRBV4-1	-	TRBJ2-7	CASSYSGLESSYEQYF	TGCGCCAGCAGCTACTCAGGGTTGGAGAGCTCCTACGAGCAGTACTTC
-	TRBV12-3/TRBV12-4	-	TRBJ2-1	CASSLVSRGLEPFF	TGTGCCAGCAGTTTAGTATCCCGGGGGTTAGAACCGTTCTTC
-	TRBV6-6	few	TRBJ1-4	CASSYSVGTPNEKLFF	TGTGCCAGCAGTTACTCTGTGGGAACGCCTAATGAAAAACTGTTTTTT
TRBD2	TRBV7-6	-	TRBJ2-5	CASSPYGGLGETQYF	TGTGCCAGCAGCCCGTACGGGGGGTTGGGAGAGACCCAGTACTTC
-	TRBV7-3	-	TRBJ2-2	CASSNSPGELFF	TGTGCCAGCAGTAACTCGCCCGGGGAGCTGTTTTTT
-	TRBV10-3	-	TRBJ2-7	CAISESTGESSYEQYF	TGTGCCATCAGTGAGTCGACAGGAGAGTCTTCCTACGAGCAGTACTTC
-	TRBV25-1	-	TRBJ1-2	CASSEYLPGGANYGYTF	TGTGCCAGCAGTGAATATTTGCCGGGGGGAGCTAACTATGGCTACACCTTC
-	TRBV4-3	medium-sized	TRBJ2-7	CASSPTTGFDEQYF	TGCGCCAGCAGCCCAACTACAGGGTTTGACGAGCAGTACTTC
TRBD1	TRBV7-2	few	TRBJ2-5	CASRQPRQGARVTQYF	TGTGCCAGCAGACAACCACGACAGGGGGCACGCGTGACCCAGTACTTC
TRBD1	TRBV7-9	-	TRBJ1-3	CASSWDSMTDGNTIYF	TGTGCCAGCAGTTGGGACAGCATGACGGATGGAAACACCATATATTTT
-	TRBV29-1	-	TRBJ1-1	CSVERGSTNTEAFF	TGCAGCGTTGAACGTGGCTCAACCAACACTGAAGCTTTCTTT
TRBD1	TRBV6-1	many	TRBJ2-7	CASSQGQGDSGEQYF	TGTGCCAGCAGCCAGGGACAGGGGGATTCGGGGGAGCAGTACTTC
-	TRBV2	-	TRBJ1-2	CASSEYIGGYGYTF	TGTGCCAGCAGTGAATACATAGGGGGCTATGGCTACACCTTC
TRBD2	TRBV2	-	TRBJ2-3	CASRVKAGGPRDTQYF	TGTGCCAGCAGGGTAAAGGCGGGGGGCCCTCGGGATACGCAGTATTTT
-	TRBV11-2	few	TRBJ2-7	CASSPGANYEQYF	TGTGCCAGCAGCCCCGGTGCTAACTACGAGCAGTACTTC
-	TRBV6-6	many	TRBJ1-6	CASSYVWAENSPLHF	TGTGCCAGCAGTTACGTCTGGGCAGAAAATTCACCCCTCCACTTT
-	TRBV4-1	-	TRBJ2-5	CASSQGDWETQYF	TGCGCCAGCAGCCAAGGGGATTGGGAGACCCAGTACTTC